The clone carrying this T cell receptor beta chain has more than one count but fewer than ten. Its antigen is unknown. The data were obtained in a study of blood T cells in healthy people across ages. All donors came from Russia, were Caucasian and healthy, and spanned ages roughly 6 to 95. Isolated PBMCs totaled at least 7 million in each sample. General study points: Age advanced and TCR beta diversity per million T cells fell, roughly linearly.

Looked up from germline, CDR1 is SGHTA and CDR2 is FQGNSA. The CDR3 consists of 14 residues. The V end lost 10 bases, the J end lost 2 bases, and 14 bases lay between the germline ends. PCR was performed a second time for about 6 to 11 cycles using a sample-barcoded 5' primer and a J-beta primer mix. Individual samples furnished no less than 2.5 million CDR3-containing paired-end reads apiece. MiXCR was run by TCRdb on the 5' RACE reads, yielding one entry per CDR3 protein. The sample carries hundreds of thousands of distinct CDR3 sequences, 52% recorded once. The chain links TRBV7-2 to TRBJ2-2, with a tentative D call TRBD2 (5 bases). Sequenced: blood. This receptor was taken from a woman at least 80 years old in good health. DNA of the CDR3: TGTGCCATTACCCCGGGGAGTAACACCGGGGAGCTGTTTTTT. Amino acids: CAITPGSNTGELFF.